These 15 T cell receptor beta chains were sequenced from one sample in a study of response to subunit inactivated influenza vaccine. TCRdb re-called the RT-PCR reads with MiXCR, one entry per CDR3 protein. The sample has approximately 500,000 distinct CDR3 sequences, around 13% seen once; the top ten hold about an eighth. The material sequenced was PBMCs from blood, taken 35 to 45 days after vaccination. The receptors come from a man aged 45-60 years who received an inactivated influenza vaccine.

This rearrangement joins TRBV12-3 or TRBV12-4 to TRBJ2-2, with D hard to call. V lost 8 bases and J lost 6, with 10 bases in between. The CDR3 spans 12 residues. DNA of the CDR3: TGTGCCAGCCAACTTGTTCCCGGGGAGCTGTTTTTT. Its translation: CASQLVPGELFF.

This clonotype was detected many times. This chain uses TRBV29-1 with TRBJ2-3, with D possibly matching TRBD2 (5 bases). Germline V lookup: CDR1 SQVTM, CDR2 ANQGSEA. Trimming took 4 bases from V and 6 from J, leaving 11 bases between them. The length of the CDR3 is 12 residues. CDR3 coding DNA: TGCAGCGTTGGAGGGAGTTTTGATACGCAGTATTTT. Its protein product is CSVGGSFDTQYF.

The genes are TRBV18 and TRBJ2-5; D ambiguous. Germline V gene sequence: CDR1 KGHSH, CDR2 LQKENI. This CDR3 is built from 16 residues. Trimming cost V 0 bases and J 1 base, with 12 bases left between them. The CDR3 sequence: CASSPPSRAGQETQYF. The DNA for the CDR3 is TGTGCCAGCTCACCACCGAGTCGGGCAGGCCAAGAGACCCAGTACTTC.

V gene TRBV5-1 combines with J gene TRBJ1-2; D not resolved. Trimming took 0 bases from V and 5 from J, leaving 17 bases between them. From germline, CDR1 is SGHRS and CDR2 YFSETQ. The CDR3 is 16 residues long. The CDR3 DNA sequence: TGCGCCAGCAGCTTGGCCCCGGCCCGGGAGGTTTATGGCTACACCTTC. This gives the protein CASSLAPAREVYGYTF.

This clonotype was counted a few times. CDR3 nucleotide sequence: TGTGCCAGCAGCTTAGACGGGGTCCCCTCCTACGAGCAGTACTTC. Translation: CASSLDGVPSYEQYF. The V and J genes are TRBV11-2 and TRBJ2-7; D may be TRBD2 (5 bases). The CDR3 extends over 15 amino acids. The V end lost 0 bases, the J end lost 0 bases, and 9 bases lay between the germline ends. The germline V gene encodes CDR1 SGHAT and CDR2 FQNNGV.

This clonotype was seen more than once but under ten times. CDR3 sequence reads: CASSFTGTPMEKLFF. In nucleotides, the CDR3 is TGTGCCAGCAGCTTCACCGGGACACCGATGGAAAAACTGTTTTTT. The chain has TRBV7-9 and TRBJ1-4; D may be TRBD1 (6 bases). Between the trimmed V and J ends, which lost 3 bases and 8 bases, there was a span of 16 bases. The CDR3 sequence is 15 residues long. Germline values: CDR1 SEHNR, CDR2 FQNEAQ (reference sequence).

This clonotype was found many times. The rearrangement uses TRBV7-9 and TRBJ1-1, with TRBD1 matching over 7 bases. Germline CDR1 reads SEHNR; CDR2 reads FQNEAQ (reference sequence). The J segment lost 4 bases and the V segment lost 3 bases, leaving 5 bases of the junction unmatched. The CDR3 spans 14 residues. In DNA form, the CDR3 reads TGTGCCAGCAGCTTGACAGGGTTGGGCACTGAAGCTTTCTTT. This sequence encodes CASSLTGLGTEAFF.

The chain uses TRBV7-9 and TRBJ1-2; no firm D call. CDR1 is SEHNR, CDR2 FQNEAQ, per germline (reference sequence). The CDR3 sequence is 16 residues long. Trimming pared 0 bases from V and 7 bases from J, leaving 18 bases between. DNA of the CDR3: TGTGCCAGCAGCTTAGCATCCGGGATGGGTGGAAGTGGCTACACCTTC. Its protein is CASSLASGMGGSGYTF.

The J gene is TRBJ2-3, the V gene TRBV9, with D hard to call. CDR1 SGDLS and CDR2 YYNGEE come from the germline V gene. CDR3 length: 16 amino acids. Trimming cost V 0 bases and J 0 bases, with 11 bases left between them. The CDR3 sequence: CASSVGLGISTDTQYF. Written as DNA, the CDR3 is TGTGCCAGCAGCGTAGGCTTGGGGATTAGCACAGATACGCAGTATTTT.

This clonotype was observed a handful of times. This chain connects TRBV5-6 to TRBJ2-7, with D tentatively TRBD1 or TRBD2 (6 bases each). The V gene's germline CDR1 is SGHDT and CDR2 YYEEEE. CDR3 length: 16 amino acids. V lost 5 bases, J lost 1 base, and 19 bases lay in between. CDR3 in amino acids: CASRLYGGAVSYEQYF. CDR3 in DNA: TGTGCCAGCAGGCTATACGGGGGCGCAGTTTCCTACGAGCAGTACTTC.

The chain carries TRBV7-6 and TRBJ2-2, with 7 bases lining up with TRBD2. CDR3 length equals 17 residues. CDR1 and CDR2 (germline): SGHVS, FNYEAQ. Unmatched junction bases numbered 8, after V lost 1 base and J lost 3 bases. This CDR3 reads CASSLEVGTTDTGELFF. The CDR3 DNA sequence: TGTGCCAGCAGCTTAGAAGTGGGGACTACGGACACCGGGGAGCTGTTTTTT.

This clonotype was picked up a small number of times. The J gene is TRBJ2-1, the V gene TRBV12-3 or TRBV12-4; TRBD2 matches 8 bases. The CDR3 covers 15 residues. V trimming: 7 bases; J trimming: 7 bases; junction bases outside the gene matches: 12. CDR3 sequence: CASTQRAGGKNEQFF. Written as DNA, the CDR3 is TGTGCCAGCACCCAAAGGGCGGGAGGTAAAAATGAGCAGTTCTTC.

This clonotype has a count of ten or more. V gene TRBV12-3 or TRBV12-4 combines with J gene TRBJ2-5, with 9 bases that match TRBD1. The CDR3 covers 15 residues. Trimming removed 6 bases from V and 2 bases from J; junction bases left unmatched: 7. CDR3 region: CASSPDRGIQETQYF. CDR3 nucleotide sequence: TGTGCCAGCAGCCCAGACAGGGGGATTCAAGAGACCCAGTACTTC.

J is TRBJ2-1 and V is TRBV27; 12 positions match TRBD1. The germline V gene encodes CDR1 MNHEY and CDR2 SMNVEV (reference sequence). After removal of 5 bases from V and 8 bases from J, the junction contained 10 bases not matched to a gene. CDR3 length: 16 residues. Here the CDR3 DNA reads TGTGCCAGCAGTCAAACCGGGACAGGGGGCTGGTATGAGCAGTTCTTC. Translation gives CASSQTGTGGWYEQFF.

This clonotype was seen a handful of times. The rearrangement links TRBV6-1 to TRBJ2-7, with 8 nucleotides matching TRBD1. The germline V gene has CDR1 MNHNS and CDR2 SASEGT. The CDR3 runs to 14 residues. The ends lost 5 bases at V and 2 bases at J; junction bases unmatched: 5. CDR3 amino acids: CASSQTGGTYEQYF. The CDR3 DNA is TGTGCCAGCAGTCAAACAGGGGGGACCTACGAGCAGTACTTC.